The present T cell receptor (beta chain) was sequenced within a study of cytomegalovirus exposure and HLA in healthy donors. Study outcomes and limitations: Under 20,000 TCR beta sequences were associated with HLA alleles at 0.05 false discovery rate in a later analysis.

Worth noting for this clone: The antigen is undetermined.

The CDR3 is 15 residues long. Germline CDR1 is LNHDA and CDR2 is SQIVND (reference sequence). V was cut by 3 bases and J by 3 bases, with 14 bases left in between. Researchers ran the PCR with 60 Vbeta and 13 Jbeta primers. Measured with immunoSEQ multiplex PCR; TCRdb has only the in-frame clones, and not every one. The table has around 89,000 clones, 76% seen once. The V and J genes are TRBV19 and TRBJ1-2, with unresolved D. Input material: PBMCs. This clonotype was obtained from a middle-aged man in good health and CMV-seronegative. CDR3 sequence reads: CASSIPSRRDYGYTF. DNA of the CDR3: TGTGCCAGTAGTATTCCGTCAAGGCGGGACTATGGCTACACCTTC.